The following is a T cell receptor beta chain sequence with its context. Its antigen is undetermined. TCRdb re-called the PCR reads via MiXCR. The data contain some 13,000 clones, 30% to 35% of them singletons. The entire patient cohort was treatment-naive prior to thyroid surgery. V was pared by 1 base and J by 4 bases, with 1 base between. CDR3 length equals 11 residues. Germline V CDR1 and CDR2: SGHRS, YFSETQ. The data stem from a study of metastatic and nonmetastatic thyroid tumors. Study details: Repertoire comparison spanned blood and tumor or nodule tissue of malignant and benign thyroid patients.

Study-wide results and limits: In blood and tumor, TCR beta diversity was reportedly significantly higher in malignant thyroid tumors than in benign nodules.

This rearrangement joins TRBV5-1 to TRBJ2-3; D remains unclear. This receptor was identified in a female donor with papillary thyroid cancer or a benign thyroid nodule (not recorded which). Some clones in this sample may be carry-over from other donors' samples. What was sequenced was tumor tissue. The DNA for the CDR3 is TGCGCCAGCAGCTTGTCAGATACGCAGTATTTT. Translating it yields CASSLSDTQYF. Variable domain in full (rest from reference TRBV5-1 and TRBJ2-3): KAGVTQTPRYLIKTRGQQVTLSCSPISGHRSVSWYQQTPGQGLQFLFEYFSETQRNKGNFPGRFSGRQFSNSRSEMNVSTLELGDSALYLCASSLSDTQYFGPGTRLTVL.